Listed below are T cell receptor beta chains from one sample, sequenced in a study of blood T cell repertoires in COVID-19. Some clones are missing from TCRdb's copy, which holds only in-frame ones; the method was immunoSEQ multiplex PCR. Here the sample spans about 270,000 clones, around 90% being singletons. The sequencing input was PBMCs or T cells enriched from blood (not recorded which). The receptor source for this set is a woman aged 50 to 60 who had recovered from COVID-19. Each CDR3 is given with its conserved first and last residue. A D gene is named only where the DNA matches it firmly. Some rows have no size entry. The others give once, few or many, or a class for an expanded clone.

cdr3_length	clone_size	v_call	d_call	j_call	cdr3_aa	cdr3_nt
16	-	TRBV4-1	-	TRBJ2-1	CASSQDPSRSYNEQFF	TGCGCCAGCAGCCAAGATCCTAGTCGGAGCTACAATGAGCAGTTCTTC
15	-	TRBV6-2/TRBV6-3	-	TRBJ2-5	CASSYLDRRVPTQYF	TGTGCCAGCAGTTACCTTGACAGGCGGGTACCGACCCAGTACTTC
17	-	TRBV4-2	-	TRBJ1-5	CASSQVTGGNSNQPQHF	TGTGCCAGCAGCCAAGTCACCGGGGGGAATAGCAATCAGCCCCAGCATTTT
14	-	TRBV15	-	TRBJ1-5	CATSRLPTAQPQHF	TGTGCCACCAGCAGGCTACCGACTGCTCAGCCCCAGCATTTT
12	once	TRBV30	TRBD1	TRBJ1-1	CAWSWQGAAAFF	TGTGCCTGGAGTTGGCAGGGGGCGGCAGCTTTCTTT
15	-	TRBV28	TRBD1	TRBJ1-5	CASSRPGGSNQPQHF	TGTGCCAGCAGTCGTCCAGGGGGTTCTAATCAGCCCCAGCATTTT
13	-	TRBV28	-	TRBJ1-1	CASSFGGNREAFF	TGTGCCAGCAGTTTCGGCGGTAACCGTGAAGCTTTCTTT
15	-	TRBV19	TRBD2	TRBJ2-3	CASSITSASTDTQYF	TGTGCCAGTAGTATAACTAGCGCCAGCACAGATACGCAGTATTTT
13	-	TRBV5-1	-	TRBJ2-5	CASSSQGPGTQYF	TGCGCCAGCAGCTCCCAGGGTCCGGGGACCCAGTACTTC
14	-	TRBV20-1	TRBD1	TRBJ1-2	CSASPGTGRYGYTF	TGCAGTGCTAGTCCCGGGACAGGGCGCTATGGCTACACCTTC
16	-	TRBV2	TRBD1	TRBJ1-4	CASQGRGISGNEKLFF	TGTGCCAGCCAGGGCAGGGGGATTTCGGGGAATGAAAAACTGTTTTTT
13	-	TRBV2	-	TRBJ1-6	CASSGLQNSPLHF	TGTGCCAGCAGTGGGTTACAGAATTCACCCCTCCACTTT
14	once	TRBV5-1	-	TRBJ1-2	CASSLTTANYGYTF	TGCGCCAGCAGCTTAACGACAGCGAACTATGGCTACACCTTC
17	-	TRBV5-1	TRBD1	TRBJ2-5	CASSSAPPGQGGETQYF	TGCGCCAGCAGCTCGGCACCCCCCGGACAGGGAGGAGAGACCCAGTACTTC
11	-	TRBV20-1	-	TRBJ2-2	CSAPYTGELFF	TGCAGTGCTCCTTACACCGGGGAGCTGTTTTTT
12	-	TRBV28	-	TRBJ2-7	CASSRLSYEQYF	TGTGCCAGCAGTCGCCTATCCTACGAGCAGTACTTC
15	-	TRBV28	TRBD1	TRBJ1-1	CASTPRQGGDTEAFF	TGTGCCAGCACCCCTCGACAGGGCGGGGACACTGAAGCTTTCTTT
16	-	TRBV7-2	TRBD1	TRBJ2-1	CASSSAGQGWYNEQFF	TGTGCCAGCAGCTCAGCGGGACAGGGGTGGTACAATGAGCAGTTCTTC
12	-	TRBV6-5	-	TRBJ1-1	CASTDSYTEAFF	TGTGCCAGCACCGACTCGTACACTGAAGCTTTCTTT
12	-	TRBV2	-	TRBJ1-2	CASSGRQSGYTF	TGTGCCAGCAGTGGTAGACAGAGTGGCTACACCTTC
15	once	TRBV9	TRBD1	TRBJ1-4	CASSTRTGTNEKLFF	TGTGCCAGCAGCACAAGGACAGGGACGAATGAAAAACTGTTTTTT
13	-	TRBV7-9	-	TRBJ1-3	CASLRSSGNTIYF	TGTGCCAGCTTGAGATCTTCTGGAAACACCATATATTTT
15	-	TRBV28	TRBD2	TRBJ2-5	CASSFGGDLLRTQYF	TGTGCCAGCAGTTTCGGGGGGGACCTACTGAGGACCCAGTACTTC
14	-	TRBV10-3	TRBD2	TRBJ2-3	CATADSGAGDTQYF	TGTGCCACCGCGGATAGCGGAGCGGGGGATACGCAGTATTTT
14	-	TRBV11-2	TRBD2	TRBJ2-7	CASSLRTSGSVKYF	TGTGCCAGCAGCCTCAGGACTAGCGGGAGTGTGAAGTACTTC
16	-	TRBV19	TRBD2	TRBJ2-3	CASGLTSGASTDTQYF	TGTGCCAGTGGACTGACTAGCGGGGCTAGCACAGATACGCAGTATTTT
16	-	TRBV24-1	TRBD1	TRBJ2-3	CATSEETGIGTDTQYF	TGTGCCACCAGTGAGGAGACAGGGATCGGAACAGATACGCAGTATTTT
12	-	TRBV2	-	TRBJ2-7	CASSGQVYEQYF	TGTGCCAGCAGTGGCCAGGTCTACGAGCAGTACTTC
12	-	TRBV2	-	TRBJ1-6	CASISDNSPLHF	TGTGCCAGCATTTCAGATAATTCACCCCTCCACTTT
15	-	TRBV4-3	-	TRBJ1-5	CASSQDLRGNQPQHF	TGCGCCAGCAGCCAAGATTTGAGGGGGAATCAGCCCCAGCATTTT
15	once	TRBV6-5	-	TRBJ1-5	CASSSGRVGFQPQHF	TGTGCCAGCAGTTCTGGCAGGGTAGGCTTTCAGCCCCAGCATTTT
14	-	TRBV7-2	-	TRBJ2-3	CASSLGGFADTQYF	TGTGCCAGCAGCTTAGGAGGGTTCGCAGATACGCAGTATTTT
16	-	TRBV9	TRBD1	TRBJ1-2	CASSSGQGATLTGYTF	TGTGCCAGCAGCTCTGGACAGGGGGCGACCTTAACTGGCTACACCTTC
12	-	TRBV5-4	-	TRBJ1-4	CASSNSREKLFF	TGTGCCAGCAGCAATTCCAGGGAAAAACTGTTTTTT
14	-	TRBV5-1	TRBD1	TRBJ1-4	CASSPGQGFEKLFF	TGCGCCAGCAGTCCGGGACAGGGTTTCGAAAAACTGTTTTTT
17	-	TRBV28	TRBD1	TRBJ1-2	CASSGPRTGGFNYGYTF	TGTGCCAGCAGTGGCCCTCGGACAGGGGGTTTTAACTATGGCTACACCTTC
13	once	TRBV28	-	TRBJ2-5	CASNLGVKKTQYF	TGTGCCAGCAATTTAGGAGTAAAGAAAACCCAGTACTTC
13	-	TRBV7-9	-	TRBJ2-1	CAITGANYNEQFF	TGTGCCATCACCGGAGCCAACTACAATGAGCAGTTCTTC
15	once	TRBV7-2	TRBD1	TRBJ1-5	CASSVTGDSWQPQHF	TGTGCCAGCAGCGTAACAGGGGATAGCTGGCAGCCCCAGCATTTT
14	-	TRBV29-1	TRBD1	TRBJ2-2	CSAHRDSTTGELFF	TGCAGCGCACACCGGGACAGCACAACCGGGGAGCTGTTTTTT
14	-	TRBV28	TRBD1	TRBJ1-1	CASRDTLGGAEAFF	TGTGCCAGCAGAGACACCCTAGGGGGCGCTGAAGCTTTCTTT
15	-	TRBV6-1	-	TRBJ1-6	CASSEGSAYNSPLHF	TGTGCCAGCAGTGAAGGGTCAGCCTATAATTCACCCCTCCACTTT
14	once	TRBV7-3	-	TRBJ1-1	CASSLGHFNTEAFF	TGTGCCAGCAGCTTGGGACATTTCAACACTGAAGCTTTCTTT
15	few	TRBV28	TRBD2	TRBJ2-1	CASSILAGGYNEQFF	TGTGCCAGCAGTATACTAGCGGGGGGCTACAATGAGCAGTTCTTC
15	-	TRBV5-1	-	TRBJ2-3	CASSAGRGKTDTQYF	TGCGCCAGCAGCGCCGGTCGCGGGAAGACAGATACGCAGTATTTT
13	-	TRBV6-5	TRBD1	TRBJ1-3	CASRTGGGNTIYF	TGTGCCAGCAGAACAGGGGGAGGAAACACCATATATTTT